This T cell receptor (beta chain) was identified during a study of circulating CD8 cells and anti-PD-1 response in melanoma (dated by TCRdb to about 2020). Regarding the study in general: Patients received nivolumab intravenously at 3 mg/kg every 2 weeks. Of the approximately 13 patients in the melanoma cohort, anti-PD-1 was received as first-line therapy by seven patients, and prior targeted therapy or immunotherapy had been received by six patients. Patients with complete or partial responses were classified as responders; those with stable or progressive disease (RECIST v1.1) as non-responders. The TCR repertoire analysis covered approximately eleven melanoma patients: 7 non-responders and 4 responders. On on-treatment samples, PD-1 was detected using a biotinylated anti-human IgG4 antibody.

Four subsets defined by PD-1 and/or TIGIT were sorted from live CD3+CD8+TCRalphabeta+ cells on a BD FACSAria II cell sorter. To characterize relevance to anti-PD-1 therapy response, circulating CD8 T cells were sorted into four subsets based on PD-1 and TIGIT expression. From each sorted CD8 T-cell subset, both TCR alpha and TCR beta chains were sequenced. Peripheral blood was drawn before the first anti-PD-1 injection and after two and four injections. PBMCs were isolated immediately by Ficoll gradient centrifugation. Until use, PBMCs were kept cryopreserved in liquid nitrogen in RPMI containing approximately 20% FCS and about 10% DMSO. Thawed PBMCs were stained with a viability dye and antibodies against CD3, CD8alpha, TCRalphabeta, PD-1 and TIGIT. The RNeasy Kit was used to extract total RNA, and all samples came in with a RIN above 7. The CDR3, cysteine through phenylalanine, is 15 amino acids long. Of all the DNA, just the CDR3 is kept, 45 bases in frame from base 1. Cut back by 5 bases and 7 bases, the V and J ends lie 18 bases apart.

Overall results and qualifications from the work: Only baseline and M1 samples from a small cohort with few responders were used in the published TCR repertoire comparisons. Because tumor material was not accessible, tumor reactivity was instead assessed by peptide assays on expanded sorted subsets. Between subsets, repertoires were largely private, with fewer than 7.5% of TRB clonotypes shared at M1, and the highest sharing was seen between DPOS and TIGIT. Diversity was greatest in the DNEG repertoire, PD-1 and DPOS had similar and higher clonality, and TIGIT repertoires had the lowest diversity. Experiments were generally performed without replicates because of limited material. The cohort mixed treatment-naive and previously treated patients, which the authors noted could influence results.

The sample was run on a NextSeq 500. The QIAseq Immune Repertoire RNA Library Kit, Human TCR Panel, was used to prepare TCR libraries from about 15 ng of total RNA. The TCR libraries were sequenced on an Illumina NextSeq using a Mid Output V2 kit and asymmetric 261x41 paired-end reads. Every TCR library was diluted down to around 4 nM, then pooled, denatured and loaded at roughly 1 pM. The source study handled its data this way. The QIAGEN GeneGlobe Data Analysis Center was used to process TCR FASTQ files, and downstream analysis was done in R 3.5.2. Clonality was calculated as one minus the Shannon entropy normalized by the log of the number of unique productive sequences. Fisher exact tests at 5% FDR, run separately within each subset, picked out TRA or TRB clonotypes whose abundance differed between baseline and M1. Differentially abundant clonotypes were categorized as emerging, expanding, contracting or non-expanding/contracting. Repertoire overlap between patients was measured with Morisita's overlap index. The public reads were quality trimmed at Q25 with fastp and then assembled into clones with MiXCR by TCRdb, keeping productive beta chains. Every distinct CDR3 protein forms one entry, paired with its most common genes and DNA. V and J calls and clone size were set by TCRdb, not the authors. The sample table shows 880 or so distinct CDR3 sequences, and approximately 5.1% are seen once. Clones ranked in the top ten supply more than 6.5% of the sample.

This clonotype is classified as large (0.1 to 1%). Its antigen is currently not known. Nothing much larger sits one base from this clone, and base qualities are not available. The sample in question was CD8+ T cells from PBMCs, obtained at baseline or after one month of anti-PD-1 therapy (not recorded which). The receptor comes from a human donor with melanoma. The sequence joins TRBV12-3 or TRBV12-4 to TRBJ1-5, with an unclear D gene assignment. The CDR3 corresponds to CASSPDYVGNQPQHF. The nucleotides read TGTGCCAGCAGTCCCGATTACGTAGGGAACCAGCCCCAGCATTTT.